These 5 T cell receptor beta chains share one sample of origin, sequenced in a study of T-cell memory formation after mild COVID-19. One entry per CDR3 protein results from TCRdb running MiXCR on the 5' RACE reads. The table includes 140,000 to 150,000 distinct CDR3 sequences, less than 25% detected once. The sample taken for sequencing was PBMCs or a T cell subset sorted from them (not recorded which). The receptors were sampled from an adult woman who had mild COVID-19 (a few samples of this study predate the infection). Cell type and time point are not known.

The chain carries TRBV7-9 and TRBJ2-2, with D unresolved. The CDR3 runs to 16 residues. Deletions cut 5 bases from V and 3 bases from J, with 16 bases between. CDR1 and CDR2 from the germline V gene are SEHNR and FQNEAQ (reference sequence). CDR3 sequence reads: CASSSTTPIYTGELFF. For the CDR3, the DNA is TGTGCCAGCAGCAGCACTACTCCGATCTACACCGGGGAGCTGTTTTTT.

V is TRBV9 and J is TRBJ2-3; the match to TRBD2 covers 10 bases. CDR3 size: 16 residues. The germline V gene has CDR1 SGDLS and CDR2 YYNGEE. Trimming at V came to 1 base and at J to 2 bases, leaving 4 bases not matched to a gene. For the CDR3, the DNA is TGTGCCAGCAGCGTACCTAGCGGGGGTATCACAGATACGCAGTATTTT. Translated: CASSVPSGGITDTQYF.

This clonotype was seen a few times. V is TRBV29-1 and J is TRBJ1-2; 7 positions match TRBD1. V shed 5 bases and J 6 bases; nucleotides not matched to a gene: 9. Germline V lookup: CDR1 SQVTM, CDR2 ANQGSEA. The CDR3 sequence is 13 residues long. In nucleotides, the CDR3 is TGCAGCGTTAACAGGGGTTCTTCGGATGGCTACACCTTC. Translating gives CSVNRGSSDGYTF.

The J gene is TRBJ1-2, the V gene TRBV11-1; 9 bases line up with TRBD1. V lost 4 bases to trimming and J lost 13 bases; unmatched junction nucleotides: 13. The CDR3 spans 14 residues. The germline V gene has CDR1 SGHAT and CDR2 FQDESV (reference sequence). Here the CDR3 reads CASSSRTGDSLITF. DNA of the CDR3: TGTGCCAGCAGCTCCAGGACAGGGGATTCTCTAATCACCTTC.

This clonotype has only a few counts. The gene calls are TRBV7-8 and TRBJ2-7; possible D gene TRBD2, 6 bases. CDR1 and CDR2 from the germline V gene are SGHVS and FQNEAQ. This CDR3 contains 15 residues. V was cut by 5 bases and J by 1 base, with 15 bases left in between. As DNA, the CDR3 is TGTGCCAGCAGCCCCGAGGGGACTCCTTCCTACGAGCAGTACTTC. Its protein product is CASSPEGTPSYEQYF.